This T cell receptor (beta chain) comes out of a study of blood T cell repertoires in COVID-19. Overall study: The origin of the acute and convalescent COVID-19 samples was the United States, Italy and Spain.

Data came from immunoSEQ multiplex PCR; TCRdb stores just in-frame clones and leaves some out. The data contain under 450,000 clones, about 88% of them singletons. Participants spanned ages roughly 18 to 90 years and resided in 20 to 25 US areas. Participants reported their clinical history, and cohort assignment relied on those reports. The V gene end was trimmed by 3 bases and the J gene end by 2 bases; junction bases not matched to a gene: 3. The germline V gene has CDR1 SNHLY and CDR2 FYNNEI. CDR3 length: 14 residues. The chain carries TRBV2 and TRBJ1-2, with TRBD1 identical over 7 bases. This clonotype was sampled from a woman between 25 and 40 years old who had recovered from COVID-19. Sequencing was done on a sample of PBMCs or T cells enriched from blood (not recorded which). The CDR3 DNA reads as TGTGCCAGCAGTGAGACAGGGAGGAACTATGGCTACACCTTC. As protein: CASSETGRNYGYTF.